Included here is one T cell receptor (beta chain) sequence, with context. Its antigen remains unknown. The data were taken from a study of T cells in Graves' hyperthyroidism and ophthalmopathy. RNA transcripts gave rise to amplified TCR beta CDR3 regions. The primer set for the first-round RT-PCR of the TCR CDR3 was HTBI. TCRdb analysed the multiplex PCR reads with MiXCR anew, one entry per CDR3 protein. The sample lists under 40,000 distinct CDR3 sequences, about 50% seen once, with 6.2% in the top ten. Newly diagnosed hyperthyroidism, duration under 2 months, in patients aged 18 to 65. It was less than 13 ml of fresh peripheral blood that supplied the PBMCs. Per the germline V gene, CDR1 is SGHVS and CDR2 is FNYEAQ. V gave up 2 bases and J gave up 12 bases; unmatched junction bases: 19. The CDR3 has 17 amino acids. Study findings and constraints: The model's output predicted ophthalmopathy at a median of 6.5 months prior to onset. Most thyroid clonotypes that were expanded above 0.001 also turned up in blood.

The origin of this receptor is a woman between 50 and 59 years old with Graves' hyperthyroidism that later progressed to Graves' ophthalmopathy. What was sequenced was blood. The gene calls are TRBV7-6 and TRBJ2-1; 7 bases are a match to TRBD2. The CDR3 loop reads CASSLTVSSGSTDTQFF. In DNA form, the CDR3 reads TGTGCCAGCAGCTTAACCGTCTCTAGCGGTAGCACAGATACGCAGTTCTTC. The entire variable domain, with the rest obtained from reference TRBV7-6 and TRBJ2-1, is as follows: GAGVSQSPRYKVTKRGQDVALRCDPISGHVSLYWYRQALGQGPEFLTYFNYEAQQDKSGLPNDRFSAERPEGSISTLTIQRTEQRDSAMYRCASSLTVSSGSTDTQFFGPGTRLTVL.